This T cell receptor (beta chain) emerged from a study of shared clonotypes between healthy human individuals. Repertoires were generated with immunoSEQ multiplex PCR, while TCRdb's copy carries only in-frame clones and drops some. The sample yields some 2.3 million clones, just over 90% seen once. Germline CDR1 is SGHRS and CDR2 is YFSETQ. With 9 bases removed from V and 5 bases from J, the gap between germline ends came to 14 bases. CDR3 size: 13 residues. Source material: naive CD4+ T cells from PBMCs. Regarding subset: CD45RA+ positively selected. This clonotype was obtained from a man aged 18 to 29 in good health. Some clones in this sample may be carry-over from other donors' samples. The rearrangement joins TRBV5-1 to TRBJ1-4; D is unresolved. CDR3 protein: CAKRARENEKLFF. CDR3 nucleotide sequence: TGCGCCAAGAGAGCCAGAGAAAATGAAAAACTGTTTTTT.